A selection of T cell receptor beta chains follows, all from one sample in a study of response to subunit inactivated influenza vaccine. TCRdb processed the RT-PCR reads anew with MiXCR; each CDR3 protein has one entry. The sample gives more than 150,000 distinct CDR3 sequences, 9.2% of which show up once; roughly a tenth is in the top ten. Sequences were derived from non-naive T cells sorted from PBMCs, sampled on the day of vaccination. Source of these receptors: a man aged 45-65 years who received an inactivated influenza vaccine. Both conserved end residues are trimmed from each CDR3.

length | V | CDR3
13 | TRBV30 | AWRAFGVGNSPLH
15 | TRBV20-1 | SARTRLPSGPTDTQY
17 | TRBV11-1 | ASSPWVAGGQKEYNEQF
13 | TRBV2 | ASTQESGRAGEQF
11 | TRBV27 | ASSGSSYNEQF
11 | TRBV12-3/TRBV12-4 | ASRSGAGNTIY
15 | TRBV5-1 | ASSLNQRAYNTDTQY
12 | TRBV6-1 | ASTQHPLYNEQF
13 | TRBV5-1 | ASRKPGDSYNEQF
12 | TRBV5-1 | ASSTGQPTDTQY
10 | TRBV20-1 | SAAQGEETQY
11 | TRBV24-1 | ATSDGAKNIQY
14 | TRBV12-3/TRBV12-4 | ASSLGVDSLPSEQF
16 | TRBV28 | ASIPGLADKISSYEQY
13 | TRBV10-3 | AIQASGSSYNEQF
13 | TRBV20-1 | SARPWGPSTDTQY
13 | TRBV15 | ATSSRGSSYNEQF
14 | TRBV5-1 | ASSLASGTANTEAF
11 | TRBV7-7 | ASSSREGQPQH
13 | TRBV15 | ATSEGQGNTGELF
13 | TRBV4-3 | ASSQDWGVLNEQY
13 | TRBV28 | ASMEGGKKYQPQH
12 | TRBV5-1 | ASSLAGVQETQY
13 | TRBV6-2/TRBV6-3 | ASSYPRRGQETQY
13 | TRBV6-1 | ASSLKPNPDRKAF
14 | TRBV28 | ASSLLGTAVAYEQY
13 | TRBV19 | ATSGGRLDNSPLH
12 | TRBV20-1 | SASIGANTGELF
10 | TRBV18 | ASSPTTSGLI
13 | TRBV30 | AWSPPDRDTGELF
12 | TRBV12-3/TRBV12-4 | ASRQGVNNNEQF
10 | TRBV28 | ASSVPEGRLF
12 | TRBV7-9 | ASSLGQGYNEQF
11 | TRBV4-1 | ASSHEILDTQY
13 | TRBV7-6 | ASSPMDGSYREQY
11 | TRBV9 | ASSADLPGTQY
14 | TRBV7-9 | ASSLGGSGRSDTQY